The 30 T cell receptor beta chains below come from one sample, sequenced in a study of blood T cell repertoires in COVID-19. The protocol was immunoSEQ multiplex PCR, while the TCRdb copy is restricted to in-frame clones and leaves out a portion. The table records roughly 70,000 clones, 90% of them present only once. Sequencing was carried out using peripheral blood. The receptor set was obtained from a man in his forties or fifties with COVID-19, enrolled during active disease.

The V call is TRBV28, the J call TRBJ2-4, with no clear D. The germline V gene encodes CDR1 MDHEN and CDR2 SYDVKM. This CDR3 has 14 residues. Trimming pared 7 bases from V and 0 bases from J, leaving 10 bases between. DNA for the CDR3: TGTGCCAGCACAAATCCAGTAGCCAAAAACATTCAGTACTTC. Translating gives CASTNPVAKNIQYF.

The chain couples TRBV2 to TRBJ1-1; no clear D. CDR1 is SNHLY and CDR2 is FYNNEI in the germline V gene. The CDR3 contains 14 residues. V was clipped by 4 bases and J by 3 bases, with 12 bases between them. The CDR3: CASSVIRGDTEAFF. The DNA for the CDR3 is TGTGCCAGCAGTGTTATCCGGGGAGACACTGAAGCTTTCTTT.

The chain uses TRBV21-1 and TRBJ2-1; TRBD2, the table's D call, lacks a check against the DNA. TRBV21-1 counts as a pseudogene. The CDR3 contains 21 residues. In nucleotides, the CDR3 is TGTGCCAGCAGCGCCAATCCGCCGAGGCTTAACGGCGGGAGGGCCCACAATGAGCAGTTCTTC. It codes for CASSANPPRLNGGRAHNEQFF.

This clone was observed a single time. This chain joins TRBV6-2 or TRBV6-3 and TRBJ2-1; 9 nucleotides agree with TRBD1. Germline CDR1 MNHEY, CDR2 SVGEGT. V lost 1 base and J lost 5; bases outside the gene matches: 3. The CDR3 has 15 amino acids. For the CDR3, the DNA is TGTGCCAGCAGTTACTACGGGACAGGGCACAATGAGCAGTTCTTC. Protein product: CASSYYGTGHNEQFF.

The sample holds one count of this clone. CDR3 region: CASSYQDEQFF. DNA of the CDR3: TGTGCCAGCAGTTATCAGGATGAGCAGTTCTTC. The chain combines TRBV6-5 with TRBJ2-1; D remains unclear. CDR3 length: 11 amino acids. Between the trimmed V and J ends, which lost 3 bases and 8 bases, there was a span of 5 bases. The germline CDR1 and CDR2 sequences are MNHEY and SVGAGI.

The chain uses TRBV24-1 and TRBJ2-1; TRBD2 is a possible D gene (6 bases). V gave up 4 bases and J gave up 6 bases, with 18 bases separating them. Germline values: CDR1 KGHDR, CDR2 SFDVKD. The CDR3 runs to 16 residues. CDR3 sequence reads: CATSDSGTQRPNEQFF. Here the CDR3 DNA reads TGTGCCACCAGTGACTCCGGGACTCAGCGCCCCAATGAGCAGTTCTTC.

The chain uses TRBV5-1 and TRBJ1-6; 7 bases agree with TRBD1. This CDR3 comprises 13 residues. The germline CDR1 and CDR2 sequences are SGHRS and YFSETQ. V lost 5 bases to trimming and J lost 7 bases; unmatched junction nucleotides: 3. The DNA of the CDR3 is TGCGCCAGCAGACCGGGACAGAATTCACCCCTCCACTTT. Translation gives CASRPGQNSPLHF.

V and J are TRBV7-2 and TRBJ2-5, with D tentatively TRBD2 (6 bases). With 5 bases removed from V and 3 bases from J, the gap between germline ends came to 13 bases. CDR1 and CDR2 from the germline V gene are SGHTA and FQGNSA. This CDR3 contains 14 residues. CDR3 sequence (DNA): TGTGCCAGCAGCCTTAGCGGAATTGAAGAGACCCAGTACTTC. It encodes CASSLSGIEETQYF.

This chain links TRBV5-1 with TRBJ1-4; the D gene is possibly TRBD1 (5 bases). The CDR3 is 14 amino acids. V lost 0 bases and J 3 bases, leaving 6 bases between the germline ends. In germline, CDR1 is SGHRS, CDR2 YFSETQ. The DNA for the CDR3 is TGCGCCAGCAGCTTGGCAGGGTCTAATGAAAAACTGTTTTTT. It codes for CASSLAGSNEKLFF.

This chain connects TRBV5-5 to TRBJ1-2; no clear D gene. CDR1 and CDR2 from the germline V gene are SGHKS and YYEKEE (reference sequence). The CDR3 runs 14 residues. V dropped 4 bases and J dropped 8 bases, with 18 bases sitting between them. CDR3 region: CASSPLSTLGGYTF. CDR3 bases: TGTGCCAGCAGCCCGTTAAGCACCCTCGGGGGCTACACCTTC.

The rearrangement joins TRBV5-5 to TRBJ1-1; no clear D. Per germline, CDR1 SGHKS and CDR2 YYEKEE (reference sequence). The CDR3 contains 16 residues. V shed 2 bases and J shed 0 bases, with 14 bases lying between them. CDR3 region: CASSLNLFNMNTEAFF. In nucleotides, the CDR3 is TGTGCCAGCAGCTTAAATCTTTTTAACATGAACACTGAAGCTTTCTTT.

This clone appeared a few times. The chain carries TRBV5-6 and TRBJ1-2; 8 bases are a match to TRBD1. Germline V CDR1 and CDR2: SGHDT, YYEEEE. Trimming cost V 3 bases and J 4 bases; bases outside gene matches: 5. The CDR3 runs to 14 residues. The CDR3 sequence is CASSSAGGVYGYTF. CDR3 DNA: TGTGCCAGCAGCTCCGCAGGGGGCGTCTATGGCTACACCTTC.

The chain combines TRBV15 with TRBJ2-4, with a possible D match to TRBD1 (6 bases). From germline, CDR1 is LNHNV and CDR2 YYDKDF (reference sequence). The V and J ends lost 5 bases and 1 base respectively, with 12 bases between them. The CDR3 has 15 amino acids. The CDR3, as DNA: TGTGCCACCAGCTACGAGGGGGTGGCCAAAAACATTCAGTACTTC. It specifies CATSYEGVAKNIQYF.

The chain uses TRBV20-1 and TRBJ1-2, with TRBD1 as a possible D gene (6 bases). V was pared by 6 bases and J by 4 bases, with 9 bases between. The CDR3 has 11 residues. Germline V gives CDR1 DFQATT, CDR2 SNEGSKA (reference sequence). The CDR3 region has the DNA TGCAGTGCCACAGGGACCTATGGCTACACCTTC. The encoded protein is CSATGTYGYTF.

The gene calls are TRBV23-1 and TRBJ1-1; a possible D gene is TRBD1 (5 bases). TRBV23-1 has ORF status, its function being uncertain. The CDR3 consists of 19 residues. V dropped 6 bases and J dropped 5 bases, with 31 bases sitting between them. The CDR3 DNA sequence: TGCGCCAGCAGGCCCGAGGACCGGGTCCGCGTGGGGCGCGCTACTGAAGCTTTCTTT. It yields the protein CASRPEDRVRVGRATEAFF.

V and J are TRBV7-2 and TRBJ2-7, with D unresolved. Looked up from germline, CDR1 is SGHTA and CDR2 is FQGNSA. The ends were cut back, 2 bases at V and 0 bases at J, with 8 bases in the middle. CDR3 length: 14 amino acids. The CDR3 loop is CASSLSPVSYEQYF. CDR3 sequence (DNA): TGTGCCAGCAGCTTATCTCCGGTCTCCTACGAGCAGTACTTC. Complete variable domain (other parts from reference TRBV7-2 and TRBJ2-7): GAGVSQSPSNKVTEKGKDVELRCDPISGHTALYWYRQSLGQGLEFLIYFQGNSAPDKSGLPSDRFSAERTGGSVSTLTIQRTQQEDSAVYLCASSLSPVSYEQYFGPGTRLTVT.

The sample holds one count of this clone. The chain combines TRBV5-8 with TRBJ2-2, with 10 bases lining up with TRBD2. J lost 1 base, V lost 2 bases, and 5 bases had no gene match. The CDR3 covers 17 residues. CDR1 and CDR2 from the germline V gene are SGHTS and YDEGEE. The CDR3 sequence: CASSFPTSGLNTGELFF. The CDR3 DNA sequence: TGTGCCAGCAGCTTTCCGACTAGCGGGTTGAACACCGGGGAGCTGTTTTTT. The whole variable domain, remainder taken from reference TRBV5-8 and TRBJ2-2, is EAGVTQSPTHLIKTRGQQATLRCSPISGHTSVYWYQQALGLGLQFLLWYDEGEERNRGNFPPRFSGRQFPNYSSELNVNALELEDSALYLCASSFPTSGLNTGELFFGEGSRLTVL.

The table lists this clone with a few counts. The chain is built from TRBV6-5 and TRBJ2-5, with a tentative D call TRBD2 (5 bases). The CDR3 loop spans 13 amino acids. The germline CDR1 and CDR2 sequences are MNHEY and SVGAGI. V lost 11 bases to trimming and J lost 4 bases, with 17 bases between them. CDR3 nucleotides: TGTGCCTGCGGCAGAGCGGCGCGAGAGACCCAGTACTTC. Translated: CACGRAARETQYF.

This chain uses TRBV7-9 with TRBJ2-5, with a tentative D call TRBD2 (6 bases). There are 12 residues in the CDR3. Germline lookup yields CDR1 SEHNR and CDR2 FQNEAQ (reference sequence). Trimming stripped 5 bases from V and 5 bases from J, with 9 bases between. CDR3 in DNA: TGTGCCAGCAGCGGCGGAGGGGAGACCCAGTACTTC. Translating it yields CASSGGGETQYF.

V and J are TRBV6-2 or TRBV6-3 and TRBJ2-1; no reliable D call. Germline CDR1 MNHEY, CDR2 SVGEGT. The CDR3 contains 13 residues. V was trimmed by 2 bases and J by 6 bases, leaving 8 bases between them. The CDR3 DNA is TGTGCCAGCAGTTACGGGCCGCCCAATGAGCAGTTCTTC. Translating it yields CASSYGPPNEQFF.

The chain combines TRBV6-5 with TRBJ2-3; D gene uncertain. This CDR3 is built from 13 residues. Trimming shortened V by 0 bases and J by 6 bases, and 7 bases separated the two germline ends. Germline V gene data show CDR1 as MNHEY and CDR2 as SVGAGI. Here the CDR3 reads CASSYSRMDTQYF. The CDR3 DNA follows: TGTGCCAGCAGTTACTCGAGGATGGATACGCAGTATTTT.

The J gene is TRBJ2-2, the V gene TRBV24-1, with TRBD1 identical over 10 bases. Germline V CDR1 and CDR2: KGHDR, SFDVKD. After removal of 5 bases from V and 5 bases from J, the junction contained 13 bases not matched to a gene. The CDR3 is made up of 18 amino acids. CDR3 in amino acids: CATSGNYRDRGRTGELFF. DNA of the CDR3: TGTGCCACCAGTGGTAACTACCGGGACAGGGGCCGTACCGGGGAGCTGTTTTTT.

The V gene is TRBV5-1, the J gene TRBJ2-4, with a weak D call TRBD1 (6 bases). This CDR3 comprises 17 residues. Trimming took off 4 bases at V and 3 bases at J, with 20 bases between the two ends. The V gene's germline CDR1 is SGHRS and CDR2 YFSETQ. The CDR3 loop is CASSGALGGEGKNIQYF. In DNA, the CDR3 is TGCGCCAGCAGCGGAGCCTTAGGGGGAGAGGGCAAAAACATTCAGTACTTC. Filled out from reference TRBV5-1 and TRBJ2-4, the complete variable domain reads KAGVTQTPRYLIKTRGQQVTLSCSPISGHRSVSWYQQTPGQGLQFLFEYFSETQRNKGNFPGRFSGRQFSNSRSEMNVSTLELGDSALYLCASSGALGGEGKNIQYFGAGTRLSVL.

The V call is TRBV9, the J call TRBJ2-1; no reliable D call. Germline CDR1 reads SGDLS; CDR2 reads YYNGEE. CDR3 length: 15 amino acids. Trimming took off 0 bases at V and 6 bases at J, with 13 bases between the two ends. The CDR3 region has the DNA TGTGCCAGCAGCGTAGAGACTGCGGCGGCCAATGAGCAGTTCTTC. The encoded protein is CASSVETAAANEQFF.

The chain links TRBV7-2 to TRBJ2-3; TRBD1 aligns across 7 bases. The CDR3 has 14 residues. Germline V gene sequence: CDR1 SGHTA, CDR2 FQGNSA. Trimming at V came to 5 bases and at J to 5 bases, leaving 7 bases not matched to a gene. CDR3 protein: CASSQVGDRDTQYF. The DNA for the CDR3 is TGTGCCAGCAGCCAGGTGGGGGACAGAGATACGCAGTATTTT. Using reference TRBV7-2 and TRBJ2-3 for the parts outside the CDR3, the full variable domain is GAGVSQSPSNKVTEKGKDVELRCDPISGHTALYWYRQSLGQGLEFLIYFQGNSAPDKSGLPSDRFSAERTGGSVSTLTIQRTQQEDSAVYLCASSQVGDRDTQYFGPGTRLTVL.

CDR3 sequence (DNA): TGTGCCAGCAGTCCCGGACAGTATAATTCACCCCTCCACTTT. Protein sequence: CASSPGQYNSPLHF. V and J are TRBV27 and TRBJ1-6; D is possibly TRBD1 (6 bases). Deletions cut 5 bases from V and 4 bases from J, with 9 bases between. The CDR3 length is 14 residues. CDR1 and CDR2 (germline): MNHEY, SMNVEV (reference sequence).

This clone has only one observation. The J gene is TRBJ2-1, the V gene TRBV19; 9 nucleotides agree with TRBD2. CDR1 LNHDA and CDR2 SQIVND come from the germline V gene (reference sequence). The length of the CDR3 is 15 residues. The V gene end was trimmed by 6 bases and the J gene end by 4 bases; junction bases not matched to a gene: 7. The DNA of the CDR3 is TGTGCCAGTAGCACTAGCGGGTCCTTATACAATGAGCAGTTCTTC. Residues: CASSTSGSLYNEQFF.

The gene calls are TRBV18 and TRBJ1-5; D is unclear. The CDR3 totals 14 residues. Germline V CDR1 and CDR2: KGHSH, LQKENI. Trimming removed 2 bases at V and 2 bases at J, with 7 bases between. This CDR3 is CASSPEERNQPQHF. The DNA of the CDR3 is TGTGCCAGCTCACCAGAGGAGCGCAATCAGCCCCAGCATTTT.

The chain joins TRBV5-5 to TRBJ2-3; 10 bases map to TRBD2. The CDR3 length is 14 residues. Germline CDR1 is SGHKS and CDR2 is YYEKEE (reference sequence). Unmatched junction bases numbered 8, after V lost 2 bases and J lost 11 bases. For the CDR3, the DNA is TGTGCCAGCAGCTTTAGAACTAGCGGGAATAAGCAGTATTTT. It codes for CASSFRTSGNKQYF. The full variable domain, completed using reference TRBV5-5 and TRBJ2-3, is DAGVTQSPTHLIKTRGQQVTLRCSPISGHKSVSWYQQVLGQGPQFIFQYYEKEERGRGNFPDRFSARQFPNYSSELNVNALLLGDSALYLCASSFRTSGNKQYFGPGTRLTVL.

V usage is TRBV7-2 and J usage is TRBJ1-3; TRBD1 matches 12 bases. The CDR3 length is 16 residues. Germline trimming cut 5 bases from V and 3 bases from J; bases unmatched to any gene: 5. The germline V gene has CDR1 SGHTA and CDR2 FQGNSA. The CDR3 sequence: CASSPGTGGLGNTIYF. In DNA form, the CDR3 reads TGTGCCAGCAGCCCCGGGACAGGGGGCCTTGGAAACACCATATATTTT.